The T cell receptor beta chain described here comes from a study of somatic mutations in cytotoxic T cells in rheumatoid arthritis. Overall study: Blood (roughly 33 ml EDTA) from each patient was taken right after diagnosis, before any treatment. Study-wide results and limits: For patients with rheumatoid arthritis, CD8+ clonality went up with age, while healthy controls showed no such change. There were about an eighth of the 65 patients in whom the largest CD8+ clone exceeded 20% of CD8+ cells.

Clones were sequenced by immunoSEQ multiplex PCR, and TCRdb holds only the in-frame ones, with some missing. The sample consists of some 18,000 clones, about 80% of them appearing once. In regard to this clone: As yet, its antigen is unknown.

The CDR3 loop spans 14 amino acids. Germline lookup yields CDR1 LNHNV and CDR2 YYDKDF (reference sequence). The ends were cut back, 3 bases at V and 5 bases at J, with 10 bases in the middle. This sequence originates from an adult with rheumatoid arthritis. The rearrangement uses TRBV15 and TRBJ2-2; D ambiguous. Source material: CD8+ T cells sorted from blood. CDR3 loop: CATSSAPETGELFF. The CDR3 coding sequence is TGTGCCACCAGCAGTGCCCCAGAAACCGGGGAGCTGTTTTTT.